A selection of T cell receptor beta chains follows, all from one sample in a study of CD8 T cells in ankylosing spondylitis. TCRdb passed the 5' RACE reads through MiXCR, listing each CDR3 protein once. The table has around 480,000 distinct CDR3 sequences, more than 15% seen once. The sequencing sample was made of blood, either unsorted or a sorted T cell fraction (not recorded which). The source of these receptors is a male donor with ankylosing spondylitis. CDR3s include the opening cysteine and the closing phenylalanine or tryptophan. A D gene is named only where the DNA matches it firmly. Rows give clone size only sometimes, using once, few, many, or a class for an expanded clone.

V	D	size	J	CDR3	DNA
TRBV29-1	TRBD2	many	TRBJ2-3	CSVEELAGDTQYF	TGCAGCGTTGAGGAACTAGCGGGAGATACGCAGTATTTT
TRBV2	.	once	TRBJ1-3	CASKGRAGNTIYF	TGTGCCAGCAAAGGCAGGGCTGGAAACACCATATATTTT
TRBV28	.	few	TRBJ2-6	CASSRDSSGANVLTF	TGTGCCAGCAGCCGCGACAGCTCTGGGGCCAACGTCCTGACTTTC
TRBV20-1	.	.	TRBJ2-3	CSASQGRVTDTQYF	TGCAGTGCTTCCCAGGGGCGGGTAACAGATACGCAGTATTTT
TRBV6-5	TRBD2	.	TRBJ2-7	CASSYSTSGRAYEQYF	TGTGCCAGCAGTTACTCGACTAGCGGGAGGGCCTACGAGCAGTACTTC
TRBV20-1	.	few	TRBJ1-5	CSVAGMDRSQHF	TGCAGTGTAGCGGGGATGGATAGGTCCCAGCATTTT
TRBV20-1	.	.	TRBJ1-1	CSARVGLGMNTEAFF	TGCAGTGCTAGAGTTGGTCTCGGGATGAACACTGAAGCTTTCTTT
TRBV4-1	TRBD2	.	TRBJ2-5	CASSQSGGAETQYF	TGCGCCAGCAGCCAGAGCGGGGGGGCTGAGACCCAGTACTTC
TRBV20-1	.	.	TRBJ1-4	CSARWNEKLFF	TGCAGTGCTAGGTGGAATGAAAAACTGTTTTTT
TRBV5-1	.	.	TRBJ2-7	CASSLEAGTYEQYF	TGCGCCAGCAGCTTGGAAGCAGGGACCTACGAGCAGTACTTC
TRBV7-3	TRBD2	few	TRBJ2-1	CASSFAGGRLNEQFF	TGTGCCAGCAGCTTCGCGGGAGGAAGATTAAATGAGCAGTTCTTC
TRBV11-2	TRBD1	.	TRBJ2-7	CASSLGGDRSYEQYF	TGTGCCAGCAGCTTAGGCGGGGACAGGTCCTACGAGCAGTACTTC
TRBV9	.	.	TRBJ2-3	CASSVGIGGLEDTQYF	TGTGCCAGCAGCGTAGGGATAGGCGGCCTGGAGGATACGCAGTATTTT
TRBV18	.	few	TRBJ1-2	CASSPGGLGYGYTF	TGTGCCAGCTCACCAGGAGGTCTGGGGTACGGCTACACCTTC
TRBV10-3	.	few	TRBJ2-1	CAISGPRQGEQFF	TGTGCCATCAGTGGACCACGGCAGGGTGAGCAGTTCTTC
TRBV27	.	.	TRBJ2-5	CASRPEGSGRMETQYF	TGTGCCAGCAGACCCGAGGGTTCAGGGAGGATGGAGACCCAGTACTTC
TRBV12-3/TRBV12-4	TRBD1	.	TRBJ1-2	CASSVTQGGNYGYTF	TGTGCCAGCAGCGTAACCCAGGGGGGTAACTATGGCTACACCTTC
TRBV27	TRBD1	.	TRBJ2-7	CASSPKSTGTSYEQYF	TGTGCCAGCAGTCCGAAGTCGACAGGGACCTCCTACGAGCAGTACTTC
TRBV7-3	.	few	TRBJ2-1	CASSLKAGRDEQFF	TGTGCCAGCAGCTTAAAGGCAGGGCGGGATGAGCAGTTCTTC
TRBV20-1	.	many	TRBJ2-1	CSAKGSLPPYNEQFF	TGCAGTGCTAAGGGCTCACTACCCCCCTACAATGAGCAGTTCTTC
TRBV20-1	TRBD2	few	TRBJ2-7	CSASPRYGAGLTYEQYF	TGCAGTGCTAGTCCCCGCTACGGAGCGGGGCTAACCTACGAGCAGTACTTC
TRBV7-6	TRBD2	.	TRBJ2-5	CASFHGTSAGETQYF	TGTGCCAGCTTTCATGGGACTAGCGCTGGAGAGACCCAGTACTTC
TRBV4-1	.	few	TRBJ2-3	CASSQLVTPSTDTQYF	TGCGCCAGCAGCCAATTAGTGACACCTAGCACAGATACGCAGTATTTT
TRBV18	.	.	TRBJ1-6	CASSPPNPLYNSPLHF	TGTGCCAGCTCACCACCGAATCCCCTGTATAATTCACCCCTCCACTTT
TRBV10-2	.	many	TRBJ1-4	CASSDWGQPNEKLFF	TGCGCCAGCAGTGATTGGGGGCAGCCTAATGAAAAACTGTTTTTT
TRBV4-1	TRBD1	.	TRBJ1-6	CASSQGTGVNSPLHF	TGCGCCAGCAGCCAAGGGACAGGCGTTAATTCACCCCTCCACTTT
TRBV13	TRBD1	.	TRBJ1-2	CASSPGTGGFYGYTF	TGTGCCAGCAGCCCCGGGACAGGGGGCTTCTATGGCTACACCTTC
TRBV7-9	TRBD1	few	TRBJ2-2	CATTGVNTGELFF	TGTGCCACTACAGGGGTCAACACCGGGGAGCTGTTTTTT
TRBV5-1	.	.	TRBJ2-3	CASSLAIATDTQYF	TGCGCCAGCAGCTTGGCCATAGCAACAGATACGCAGTATTTT
TRBV7-3	.	few	TRBJ1-1	CASSPGGGTNTEAFF	TGTGCCAGCAGCCCCGGCGGGGGCACGAACACTGAAGCTTTCTTT
TRBV5-1	TRBD1	.	TRBJ2-1	CASSLGQGHNEQFF	TGCGCCAGCAGCTTGGGACAGGGACACAATGAGCAGTTCTTC
TRBV20-1	.	few	TRBJ2-7	CSAESSHEQYF	TGCAGTGCAGAGTCGTCCCACGAGCAGTACTTC
TRBV12-3/TRBV12-4	.	.	TRBJ2-5	CASSPDQGETQYF	TGTGCCAGCAGTCCTGATCAAGGAGAGACCCAGTACTTC
TRBV20-1	.	few	TRBJ2-3	CSAPGASTDTQYF	TGCAGTGCTCCCGGGGCTAGCACAGATACGCAGTATTTT
TRBV7-2	TRBD1	.	TRBJ2-3	CASSSRGQYITDTQYF	TGTGCCAGCAGCTCGAGGGGACAGTATATCACAGATACGCAGTATTTT
TRBV5-1	TRBD2	.	TRBJ2-7	CASSSTGTSGEQYF	TGCGCCAGCAGCTCGACGGGGACTAGCGGCGAGCAGTACTTC
TRBV11-2	TRBD2	.	TRBJ2-5	CASSLDGGTQETQYF	TGTGCCAGCAGCTTAGACGGGGGGACCCAAGAGACCCAGTACTTC
TRBV20-1	.	.	TRBJ2-4	CSASHTSSTPGAKNIQYF	TGCAGTGCTAGTCATACTAGTAGTACCCCTGGGGCCAAAAACATTCAGTACTTC
TRBV7-9	.	.	TRBJ2-7	CASSLGQTSYEQYF	TGTGCCAGCAGCTTAGGGCAGACCTCCTACGAGCAGTACTTC
TRBV12-3/TRBV12-4	.	.	TRBJ1-1	CASYYGGGTEAFF	TGTGCCAGCTATTACGGGGGGGGGACTGAAGCTTTCTTT
TRBV20-1	.	.	TRBJ1-1	CSARDGKGPTEAFF	TGCAGTGCTAGAGATGGGAAGGGCCCTACTGAAGCTTTCTTT
TRBV29-1	.	.	TRBJ1-1	CSAGQIEAFF	TGCAGCGCCGGACAGATTGAAGCTTTCTTT
TRBV12-3/TRBV12-4	.	few	TRBJ1-4	CASSLGGGSGTNEKLFF	TGTGCCAGCAGTTTGGGAGGGGGGTCTGGCACTAATGAAAAACTGTTTTTT
TRBV12-3/TRBV12-4	TRBD2	many	TRBJ2-3	CASSKGGLASDTQYF	TGTGCCAGCAGCAAGGGGGGACTAGCGTCAGATACGCAGTATTTT
TRBV7-2	.	.	TRBJ1-6	CASSLEGSSVSLHF	TGTGCCAGCAGCTTAGAGGGCTCGAGTGTCTCCCTCCACTTT
TRBV5-5	.	.	TRBJ1-6	CASSLLPDPREGNSPLHF	TGTGCCAGCAGCTTGCTCCCGGACCCAAGGGAAGGTAATTCACCCCTCCACTTT
TRBV20-1	.	.	TRBJ2-7	CSARDTAGTFREQYF	TGCAGTGCTAGAGATACAGCGGGTACATTTCGCGAGCAGTACTTC
TRBV28	TRBD2	.	TRBJ2-7	CASSLLGSGSSSYEQYF	TGTGCCAGCAGCCTACTGGGTAGCGGGTCCTCCTCCTACGAGCAGTACTTC
TRBV7-8	TRBD1	few	TRBJ2-1	CASSRTGTGAYNEQFF	TGTGCCAGCAGTCGTACGGGGACAGGGGCCTACAATGAGCAGTTCTTC
TRBV28	.	few	TRBJ2-3	CASSLRGAVEGADTQYF	TGTGCCAGCAGTTTAAGGGGGGCGGTTGAGGGGGCAGATACGCAGTATTTT
TRBV21-1	.	few	TRBJ2-6	CASSKEGSSDSGANVLTF	TGTGCCAGCAGCAAAGAGGGCAGCTCCGACTCTGGGGCCAACGTCCTGACTTTC
TRBV6-1	.	few	TRBJ1-5	CASNDRLSNQPQHF	TGTGCCAGCAATGACAGGCTGAGCAATCAGCCCCAGCATTTT
TRBV9	TRBD2	.	TRBJ2-7	CASSPPVRLAGEETGEQYF	TGTGCCAGCAGCCCCCCAGTGAGACTAGCGGGAGAAGAGACGGGCGAGCAGTACTTC